The T cell receptor (beta chain) described here comes from a study of response to subunit inactivated influenza vaccine. TCRdb recomputed calls from the RT-PCR reads with MiXCR, one row per CDR3 protein. This table has 860,000 or so distinct CDR3 sequences, 21% appearing once. The CDR3 loop spans 14 amino acids. Germline CDR1 is SGHRS and CDR2 is YFSETQ. Deletions cut 5 bases from V and 5 bases from J, with 11 bases between. This clonotype was seen repeatedly, ten times or more. V is TRBV5-1 and J is TRBJ1-6; D perhaps matches TRBD1 (5 bases). This TCR derives from a man between 45 and 60 years old who received an inactivated influenza vaccine. Specimen: PBMCs from blood, collected about 5 days after vaccination. The CDR3 DNA is TGCGCCAGCAGTTACGACAGTAATAATTCACCCCTCCACTTT. This gives the protein CASSYDSNNSPLHF.